The 27 T cell receptor delta chains in this list originate from one sample, sequenced in a study of γδ T cells in repeated Plasmodium falciparum infection. TCRdb reapplied CATT to the multiplex PCR reads. The sample contains tens of thousands of delta-chain clones, 1.6% of which appear only once. Bulk repertoires came from Vgamma9/Vdelta2+ or Vdelta2-negative gammadelta T cells flow-sorted from PBMC. The source material was gamma-delta T cells from blood. All receptors derive from a pool of human donors (malaria-infected and uninfected, not separated).

This clone was counted only a few times. The likely explanation is a read error, given a far larger clone one base away. In the same sample, other DNA sequences code for this CDR3. The chain has TRDV1 and TRDJ1; tentatively, D is TRDD3 (5 bases). As TCRdb names no J gene, one was assigned here on the basis of a DNA match to germline. This CDR3 comprises 17 residues. Between the trimmed V and J ends, which lost 5 bases and 0 bases, there was a span of 19 bases. CDR1 and CDR2 (germline): TSWWSYY, QGS. CDR3 amino acids: CALGRRRGLLYTDKLIF. The CDR3 DNA is TGTGCTCTTGGGCGCCGGCGGGGGCTGTTATACACCGATAAACTCATCTTT.

This clone was detected only a few times. TCRdb's entry gives the protein of a much larger clone, which mismatches this DNA's translation at residue 22, likely from a read error; the protein reported here is translated from the DNA. No J gene call was made, and the V gene is TRDV1; the D call of TRDD3 is as the table states it, not checked on the DNA. Germline loops: CDR1 TSWWSYY, CDR2 QGS. There are 23 residues in the CDR3. Here the CDR3 DNA reads TGTGCTCTTGGGGAACTTGAGTACTGGGGGATCTATAAGGGTCCTCCTGGCGGCGATAAACTCACCTTT. This gives the protein CALGELEYWGIYKGPPGGDKLTF.

This clone was counted only a few times. The protein given by TCRdb reflects a much larger clone and differs at residue 16 from this DNA's translation, likely from a read error; the protein shown is the DNA's translation. In DNA, the CDR3 is TGTGCTCTTGCGGTGGAGACCCATTCCAACAATTACGACTGGGGGGGCACGCGACTCATCTTT. Its protein product is CALAVETHSNNYDWGGTRLIF. The chain joins TRDV1 to TRDJ1; 8 nucleotides line up with TRDD3. The CDR3 has 21 residues. Germline loops: CDR1 TSWWSYY, CDR2 QGS. The ends lost 7 bases at V and 10 bases at J; junction bases unmatched: 35.

This clone rates as medium-sized (0.01 to 0.1%). The CDR3 DNA reads as TGTGCTCTTGGGGAAAACCTCCTGACCGTACCTGTGGGGGATAAGGGACTCATCTTT. It yields the protein CALGENLLTVPVGDKGLIF. The chain carries TRDV1 and TRDJ1; TRDD3 matches 9 bases. With V trimmed by 2 bases and J by 10 bases, 23 bases remained unmatched. Germline V CDR1 and CDR2: TSWWSYY, QGS. CDR3 length: 19 amino acids.

Regarding this clone: The protein recorded in TCRdb matches a much larger clone and deviates from this DNA's translation at residue 14, suggesting a read error; the protein here is obtained by translating the DNA. The V gene is TRDV1, the J gene TRDJ1, with TRDD3 identical over 9 bases. Here the J gene was assigned by germline matching of the DNA, as TCRdb has none. The CDR3 runs 20 residues. Looked up from germline, CDR1 is TSWWSYY and CDR2 is QGS. Losses at the gene ends were 5 bases for V and 1 base for J; bases not matched to a gene: 20. Here the CDR3 DNA reads TGTGCTCTTGGGTGTCCTTCCCTCGGACTTACTGGGGGACGCACCGATAAACTCATCTTT. Translated: CALGCPSLGLTGGRTDKLIF.

Comment on this clone: TCRdb records a much larger clone's protein for this DNA, with a difference at residue 19 that likely arises from a read error; the protein given is the translation of the DNA. The chain links TRDV1 to TRDJ1, with D possibly TRDD2 on 6 matching bases. TCRdb gives no J gene; it was assigned here by matching the DNA to germline. Germline lookup yields CDR1 TSWWSYY and CDR2 QGS. Trimming took off 2 bases at V and 0 bases at J, with 40 bases between the two ends. This CDR3 is 25 amino acids long. The CDR3 loop reads CALGESTEQATSYPHWYMDTDKLIF. The CDR3 nucleotides are TGTGCTCTTGGGGAAAGTACTGAACAGGCTACGTCCTACCCTCACTGGTATATGGACACCGATAAACTCATCTTT.

This clone was detected only a few times. A read error likely explains why the TCRdb protein, taken from a much larger clone, differs from this DNA's translation at residue 16; the protein shown is translated from the DNA. The chain employs TRDV1 and TRDJ2; D gene unclear. The J gene, missing from TCRdb, was assigned here through DNA to germline matching. CDR3 length equals 22 residues. Germline-derived CDR1 and CDR2 are TSWWSYY and QGS. V dropped 0 bases and J dropped 6 bases, with 32 bases sitting between them. CDR3 amino acids: CALGELATTLRSERQGAAQLFF. In DNA form, the CDR3 reads TGTGCTCTTGGGGAACTAGCTACCACTTTGCGATCGGAACGCCAAGGGGCAGCACAACTCTTCTTT.

This clone showed up just a few times. The gene calls are TRDV1 and TRDJ1; tentative D call: TRDD3 (8 bases). TCRdb is silent on the J gene; assignment here came from matching the DNA to germline. This CDR3 contains 22 residues. In germline, CDR1 is TSWWSYY, CDR2 QGS. V gave up 1 base and J gave up 0 bases, with 30 bases separating them. CDR3 amino acids: CALGEPPFLLWYWGFYTDKLIF. The CDR3 DNA follows: TGTGCTCTTGGGGAACCCCCCTTCCTCCTCTGGTACTGGGGGTTCTACACCGATAAACTCATCTTT.

This clone was seen ten or more times. The sample holds other DNA sequences that translate to the same CDR3. The chain links TRDV1 to TRDJ1; 10 bases align to TRDD3. V shed 4 bases and J 0 bases; nucleotides not matched to a gene: 23. Looked up from germline, CDR1 is TSWWSYY and CDR2 is QGS. This CDR3 contains 22 residues. In DNA form, the CDR3 reads TGTGCTCTTGGGGTCATACGTCCCGGCTGGGGCTTGGGGGATACCGACACCGATAAACTCATCTTT. It is translated as CALGVIRPGWGLGDTDTDKLIF.

This clone was seen a few times. TCRdb pairs this DNA with a much larger clone's protein that differs at residue 10, likely a read error; the protein shown was translated from the DNA. The chain carries TRDV1 and TRDJ1, with D possibly TRDD3 on 6 matching bases. No J gene is reported in TCRdb; it was inferred here by comparing the DNA with germline. The germline gives CDR1 TSWWSYY, CDR2 QGS. With 5 bases removed from V and 0 bases from J, the gap between germline ends came to 19 bases. The CDR3 totals 17 residues. The CDR3 here is CALGKGPLGLYTDKLIF. CDR3 nucleotide sequence: TGTGCTCTTGGGAAGGGGCCCCTGGGGCTCTACACCGATAAACTCATCTTT.

The table lists this clone with many counts. This may be a read error, as it is one base from a much larger clone. This chain uses TRDV2 with TRDJ1; 12 nucleotides line up with TRDD3. J lost 7 bases, V lost 4 bases, and 12 bases had no gene match. This CDR3 region has 16 residues. Germline V lookup: CDR1 GEAIGNYY, CDR2 EKD. CDR3 coding DNA: TGTGCCTGTGATCGGGTACTGGGGGATACCTCCATTAAACTCATCTTT. Its translation: CACDRVLGDTSIKLIF.

This clone was observed many times. The V gene is TRDV1, the J gene TRDJ1, with a tentative D call TRDD3 (6 bases). The J gene, left out of TCRdb, was set here by checking the DNA against germline. Germline V lookup: CDR1 TSWWSYY, CDR2 QGS. Trimming took off 1 base at V and 0 bases at J, with 30 bases between the two ends. The CDR3 has 22 residues. The CDR3 DNA is TGTGCTCTTGGGGAACCTTTTCTTCCCGAGTACTGGGTCTGGAGGTACACCGATAAACTCATCTTT. This encodes CALGEPFLPEYWVWRYTDKLIF.

This clone was found a few times. A far larger clone is one base from this, pointing to a likely read error. Other DNA sequences in this specimen translate into the identical CDR3. The J gene is TRDJ1, the V gene TRDV1; the D is unclear. No J gene is reported in TCRdb; it was inferred here by comparing the DNA with germline. Germline V gene lookup returns CDR1 TSWWSYY and CDR2 QGS. The CDR3 consists of 16 residues. Trimming took off 0 bases at V and 0 bases at J, with 11 bases between the two ends. The DNA for the CDR3 is TGTGCTCTTGGGGAACTCCCCGGAGGTTACACCGATAAACTCATCTTT. Protein: CALGELPGGYTDKLIF.

Ten or more counts support this clone. The mismatch at residue 16 between this DNA's translation and the TCRdb protein of a much larger clone likely reflects a read error; the protein shown is translated from the DNA. The rearrangement links TRDV1 to TRDJ1, with 11 bases that match TRDD3. There are 18 residues in the CDR3. Germline-derived CDR1 and CDR2 are TSWWSYY and QGS. CDR3 residues: CALGEHWGILSYTDKIIF. The DNA of the CDR3 is TGTGCTCTTGGGGAACACTGGGGGATATTATCGTACACCGATAAAATCATCTTT.

This clone came up many times. The protein that TCRdb holds for this DNA derives from a much larger clone and differs from the translated DNA at residue 14, which likely indicates a read error; the protein shown here is translated from the DNA. This rearrangement joins TRDV1 to TRDJ1; 7 bases match TRDD3. This CDR3 comprises 19 residues. Germline CDR1 and CDR2: TSWWSYY and QGS. V was clipped by 5 bases and J by 2 bases; unmatched bases: 20. Here the CDR3 DNA reads TGTGCTCTTGGGCCCTCTAAAACAAGGAGCGAGGATACGACCGATAAACTCATCTTT. Protein sequence: CALGPSKTRSEDTTDKLIF.

As regards this clone: The protein held in TCRdb is that of a much larger clone and does not match this DNA's translation at residue 6, likely because of a read error; the protein shown is translated from the DNA. The chain's CDR3 is CALGVNFPPRTGGDRPLIF. CDR3 nucleotide sequence: TGTGCTCTTGGGGTGAACTTCCCACCCCGTACTGGGGGAGACAGACCCCTGATCTTT. The chain links TRDV1 to TRDJ4, with 9 bases lining up with TRDD3. After removal of 4 bases from V and 1 base from J, the junction contained 19 bases not matched to a gene. The germline V gene has CDR1 TSWWSYY and CDR2 QGS. The CDR3 has 19 amino acids.

This clone turned up a few times. TCRdb has a much larger clone's protein, which differs at residue 9 from the translation of this DNA, likely because of a read error; what is shown is the protein translated from the DNA. CDR3 sequence: CALGEYIINPSFCTGGPKGLYTDKLIF. In nucleotides, the CDR3 is TGTGCTCTTGGGGAATATATAATTAATCCTTCCTTCTGTACTGGGGGACCTAAGGGACTGTACACCGATAAACTCATCTTT. The chain is built from TRDV1 and TRDJ1, with 9 bases that match TRDD3. The germline CDR1 and CDR2 sequences are TSWWSYY and QGS. V shed 2 bases and J 0 bases; nucleotides not matched to a gene: 37. This CDR3 region has 27 residues.

On this clone: TCRdb attributes to this sequence the protein of a much larger clone, which differs from the DNA translation at residue 11; a read error is likely, and the protein displayed is translated from the DNA. The chain joins TRDV1 to TRDJ1; a weak D match, TRDD3 (6 bases). The CDR3 runs to 17 residues. CDR1 and CDR2 from the germline V gene are TSWWSYY and QGS. V was shortened by 0 bases and J by 7 bases, with 21 bases between the two germline ends. CDR3 residues: CALGELGNPYLGIKLIF. The CDR3 region has the DNA TGTGCTCTTGGGGAACTAGGAAATCCTTACTTGGGGATTAAACTCATCTTT.

This clone was seen a few times. The TCRdb protein comes from a much larger clone and disagrees with this DNA's translation at residue 13, likely due to a read error; the protein given here is derived from the DNA. V usage is TRDV1 and J usage is TRDJ1; 9 nucleotides align to TRDD3. Because TCRdb records no J gene, it was assigned here through a match of the DNA to germline. The CDR3 is 23 residues long. Germline CDR1 and CDR2: TSWWSYY and QGS. After removal of 0 bases from V and 1 base from J, the junction contained 24 bases not matched to a gene. This chain's CDR3 is CALGELDLPWGIAPPLSTDKLIF. CDR3 in DNA: TGTGCTCTTGGGGAACTTGACCTACCCTGGGGGATCGCACCTCCTTTGTCCACCGATAAACTCATCTTT.

To note about this clone: A far bigger clonotype differs at one base, so this is likely a read error. Distinct nucleotide sequences in the sample also encode this CDR3. The CDR3 here is CALGELAFPNTGGTYTDKLIF. In nucleotides, the CDR3 is TGTGCTCTTGGTGAATTGGCCTTCCCGAATACTGGGGGCACTTACACCGATAAACTCATCTTT. The J gene is TRDJ1, the V gene TRDV1, with 8 bases aligning to TRDD3. TCRdb offers no J gene call, so here the DNA was matched to germline to obtain one. After removal of 6 bases from V and 0 bases from J, the junction contained 24 bases not matched to a gene. The germline V gene encodes CDR1 TSWWSYY and CDR2 QGS. CDR3 length: 21 residues.

For this clone: TCRdb records a much larger clone's protein for this DNA, with a difference at residue 12 that likely arises from a read error; the protein given is the translation of the DNA. This rearrangement joins TRDV2 to TRDJ1; D not resolved. TCRdb records no J gene; here it was assigned by comparing the DNA to germline. The ends were cut back, 0 bases at V and 3 bases at J, with 19 bases in the middle. The CDR3 covers 17 residues. Germline CDR1 is GEAIGNYY and CDR2 is EKD. CDR3 sequence reads: CACDTVGTGPYADKLIF. The CDR3 nucleotides are TGTGCCTGTGACACCGTCGGAACGGGGCCTTACGCCGATAAACTCATCTTT.

This clone has a count of ten or more. The chain carries TRDV2 and TRDJ3; 7 bases are shared with TRDD3. No J gene is reported in TCRdb; it was inferred here by comparing the DNA with germline. V trimming: 1 base; J trimming: 2 bases; junction bases outside the gene matches: 7. This CDR3 is built from 18 residues. Germline CDR1 GEAIGNYY, CDR2 EKD. The chain's CDR3 is CACDTTGALTWDTRQMFF. The CDR3 DNA follows: TGTGCCTGTGACACTACTGGGGCTTTAACCTGGGACACCCGACAGATGTTTTTC.

Ten or more counts support this clone. TCRdb pairs this DNA with a much larger clone's protein that differs at residue 11, likely a read error; the protein shown was translated from the DNA. The CDR3 loop reads CALGEQLLRSVGSRLIF. Here the CDR3 DNA reads TGTGCTCTTGGGGAACAACTCCTACGGTCTGTGGGATCGCGTCTCATCTTT. No J gene was named, though the V gene is TRDV1; the D call of TRDD3 is as the table states it, not checked on the DNA. Germline V lookup: CDR1 TSWWSYY, CDR2 QGS. The CDR3 covers 17 residues.

This clone was counted a few times. The protein given by TCRdb reflects a much larger clone and differs at residue 14 from this DNA's translation, likely from a read error; the protein shown is the DNA's translation. The CDR3 loop reads CALGELPPPLLGDGWRLIF. CDR3 DNA: TGTGCTCTTGGGGAACTTCCTCCACCTCTACTGGGGGATGGCTGGAGACTCATCTTT. J is TRDJ1 and V is TRDV1; 10 bases are shared with TRDD3. The J gene, missing from TCRdb, was assigned here through DNA to germline matching. The CDR3 loop spans 19 amino acids. Germline-derived CDR1 and CDR2 are TSWWSYY and QGS. V lost 0 bases to trimming and J lost 10 bases; unmatched junction nucleotides: 20.

This clone has a handful of counts. This may be a read error, as it is one base from a much larger clone. The chain has TRDV2 and TRDJ1; 10 bases agree with TRDD3. No J gene was available from TCRdb, and it was assigned here by a germline match of the DNA. The junction had 15 bases not matched to a gene; V was cut back by 3 bases and J by 6 bases. There are 17 residues in the CDR3. Germline V gene data show CDR1 as GEAIGNYY and CDR2 as EKD. This CDR3 reads CACDSLSTGGSMNKLIF. CDR3 nucleotides: TGTGCCTGTGACTCCCTATCTACTGGGGGATCGATGAATAAACTCATCTTT.

To note about this clone: This is likely an artifact of a read error, given a far larger clone one base away. Different DNA sequences within this sample yield the same CDR3. The rearrangement uses TRDV1 and TRDJ1, with TRDD3 identical over 11 bases. Germline V gene lookup returns CDR1 TSWWSYY and CDR2 QGS. The trim removed 8 bases at V and 2 bases at J, leaving 19 bases unmatched. The length of the CDR3 is 19 residues. The CDR3 is CALSLRPSYWGIGTDKLIF. DNA of the CDR3: TGTGCTCTTTCCCTGAGGCCCTCTTACTGGGGGATAGGAACCGATAAACTCATCTTT.

Points on this clone: The TCRdb record carries a much larger clone's protein, which differs from this DNA's translation at residue 12; a read error is the likely cause, and the protein listed here is the DNA translation. The rearrangement links TRDV2 to TRDJ1; 9 bases agree with TRDD3. TCRdb gives no J gene; it was assigned here by matching the DNA to germline. The germline V gene encodes CDR1 GEAIGNYY and CDR2 EKD. This CDR3 comprises 17 residues. Trimming removed 0 bases from V and 0 bases from J; junction bases left unmatched: 7. CDR3 coding DNA: TGTGCCTGTGACACCCTCCCGCCTGGGGGATACACCGATAAACTCATCTTT. It codes for CACDTLPPGGYTDKLIF.